These T cell receptor beta chains were read from a single sample in a study of OX40 agonist ivuxolimab in advanced cancers. The repertoire was sequenced with immunoSEQ multiplex PCR; TCRdb's copy has only in-frame clones and lacks some. The profile shows 100,000 or so clones, approximately 90% of them singletons. Sequencing used CD4+ or CD8+ T cells sorted from blood, obtained in a trial of the OX40 agonist ivuxolimab. The source is an adult with an advanced solid tumor such as melanoma, head and neck, liver or kidney cancer. CDR3s include the opening cysteine and the closing phenylalanine or tryptophan. Fields, in order: V gene, J gene, CDR3 protein.

>TRBV4-3|TRBJ2-4
CASSTGRASKNIQYF
>TRBV12-5|TRBJ2-3
CASGSGSQIDTQYF
>TRBV28|TRBJ1-1
CASSLTGGGAFF
>TRBV7-9|TRBJ1-1
CASSLSWNTEAFF
>TRBV7-6|TRBJ2-1
CASSLAASISYNEQFF
>TRBV27|TRBJ2-7
CASSFSSGKQYF
>TRBV5-1|TRBJ2-6
CASSATAGTTFNVLTF
>TRBV11-3|TRBJ1-1
CASSLSLNTEAFF
>TRBV6-1|TRBJ2-5
CASSEGAWETQYF
>TRBV11-2|TRBJ1-1
CASSNFGRRNTEAFF
>TRBV5-1|TRBJ2-6
CASSRWQGGSGANVLTF
>TRBV25-1|TRBJ1-2
CASSEWGSYGYTF
>TRBV28|TRBJ1-2
CASSTNPPGGGGYTF
>TRBV7-9|TRBJ1-1
CASSFIGGTEAFF
>TRBV6-6|TRBJ2-6
CAVQERTSSGANVLTF
>TRBV7-3|TRBJ2-1
CASSLERGNEQFF
>TRBV18|TRBJ2-1
CASSPKPSYNEQFF
>TRBV19|TRBJ2-1
CASSPSLARSSYNEQFF
>TRBV11-1|TRBJ2-1
CASSLTDTSHNEQFF
>TRBV28|TRBJ2-3
CASSATGFADTQYF
>TRBV2|TRBJ2-1
CASSGRTGPSNEQFF
>TRBV18|TRBJ2-7
CASSPSPAGTYEQYF
>TRBV28|TRBJ1-2
CASSPGLTYGYTF
>TRBV7-3|TRBJ2-5
CASSLRGLAGGSRETQYF
>TRBV12-5|TRBJ1-3
CASGLVNRAGNTIYF
>TRBV6-5|TRBJ1-1
CASSYSYRGDTEAFF
>TRBV4-2|TRBJ2-3
CASSPSDSGTDTQYF